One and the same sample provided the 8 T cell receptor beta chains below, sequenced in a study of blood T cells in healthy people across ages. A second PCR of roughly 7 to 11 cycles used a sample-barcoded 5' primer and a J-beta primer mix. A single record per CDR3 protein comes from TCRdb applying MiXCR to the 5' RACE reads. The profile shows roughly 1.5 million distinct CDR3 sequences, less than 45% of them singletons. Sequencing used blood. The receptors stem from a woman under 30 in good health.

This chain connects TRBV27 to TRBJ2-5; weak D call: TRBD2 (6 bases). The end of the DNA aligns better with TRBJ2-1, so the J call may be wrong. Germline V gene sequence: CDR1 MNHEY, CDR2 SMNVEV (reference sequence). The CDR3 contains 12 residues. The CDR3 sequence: CVLRGYQETQFF. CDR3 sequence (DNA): TGTGTCCTACGGGGGTACCAAGAGACCCAGTTCTTC.

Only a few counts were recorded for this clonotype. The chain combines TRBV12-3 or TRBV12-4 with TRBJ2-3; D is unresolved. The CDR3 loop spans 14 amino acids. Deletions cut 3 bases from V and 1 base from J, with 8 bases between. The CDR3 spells CASSFSSGTDTQYF. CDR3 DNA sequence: TGTGCCAGCAGTTTCAGCTCGGGCACAGATACGCAGTATTTT.

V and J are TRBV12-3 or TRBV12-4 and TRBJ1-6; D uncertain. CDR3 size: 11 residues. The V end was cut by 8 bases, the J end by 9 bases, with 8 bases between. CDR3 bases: TGTGCCAGCTCCAAGGGTTCACCCCTCCACTTT. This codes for CASSKGSPLHF.

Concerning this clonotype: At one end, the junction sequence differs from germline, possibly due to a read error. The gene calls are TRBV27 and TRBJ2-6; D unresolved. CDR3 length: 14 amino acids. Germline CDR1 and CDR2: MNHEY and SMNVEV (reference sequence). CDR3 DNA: TGTGCCAGCAGCTTACACGGTGGGACCAACGTCCTGACTTTC. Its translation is CASSLHGGTNVLTF.

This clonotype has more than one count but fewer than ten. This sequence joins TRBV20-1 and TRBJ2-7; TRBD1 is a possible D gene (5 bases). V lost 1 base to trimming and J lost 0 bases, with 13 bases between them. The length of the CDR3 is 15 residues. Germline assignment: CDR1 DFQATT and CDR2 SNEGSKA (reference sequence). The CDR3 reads CSARGGHLSSYEQYF. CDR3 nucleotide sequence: TGCAGTGCTAGAGGGGGCCACCTTAGCTCCTACGAGCAGTACTTC.

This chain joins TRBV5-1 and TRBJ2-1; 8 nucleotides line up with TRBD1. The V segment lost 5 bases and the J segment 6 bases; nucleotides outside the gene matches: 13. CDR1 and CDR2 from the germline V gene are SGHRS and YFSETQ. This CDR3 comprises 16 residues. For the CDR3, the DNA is TGCGCCAGCAGTTGGGACAGGCAAGCTCCGGGCAATGAGCAGTTCTTC. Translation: CASSWDRQAPGNEQFF.

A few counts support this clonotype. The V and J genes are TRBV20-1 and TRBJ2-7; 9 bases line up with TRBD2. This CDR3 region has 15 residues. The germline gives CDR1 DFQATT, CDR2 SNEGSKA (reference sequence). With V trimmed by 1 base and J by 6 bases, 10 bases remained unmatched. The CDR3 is CSARGHSGRGGEQYF. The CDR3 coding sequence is TGCAGTGCTAGAGGACATAGCGGGAGAGGCGGCGAGCAGTACTTC.

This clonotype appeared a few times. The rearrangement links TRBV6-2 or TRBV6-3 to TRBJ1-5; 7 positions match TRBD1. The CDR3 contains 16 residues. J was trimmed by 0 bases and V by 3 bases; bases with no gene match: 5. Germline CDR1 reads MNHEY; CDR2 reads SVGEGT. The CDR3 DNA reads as TGTGCCAGCAGTTATGGACAGGCTCCTAGCAATCAGCCCCAGCATTTT. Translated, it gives CASSYGQAPSNQPQHF.